This entry concerns a single TCR beta chain. Its target is not known. These data belong to a study of a mutant IDH1 vaccine in newly diagnosed glioma. Overall study: Treated patients were about 60% male, around 38% female, mean age 40.4 years. Patients' prior therapy spanned radiotherapy, temozolomide, or both; most underwent both. Study-level points and caveats: It seemed that pseudoprogression was not linked to changes in the top peripheral T cell clonotypes.

This CDR3 spans 15 amino acids. Trimming took off 7 bases at V and 4 bases at J, with 19 bases between the two ends. Germline values: CDR1 LNHDA, CDR2 SQIVND (reference sequence). Profiling relied on immunoSEQ multiplex PCR, and the TCRdb table lists in-frame clones only, not all of them. The repertoire holds about 54,000 clones, with around 80% as singletons. The time point was: baseline, week 1 (first vaccination visit). The treatment here: pre-vaccination baseline after standard-of-care therapy. New WHO grade 3 or 4 astrocytomas that were IDH1-mutant and ATRX-lost had been found in donors. The sequence was obtained from a man between 18 and 35 years old with glioma. V gene TRBV19 combines with J gene TRBJ1-2, with D maybe TRBD1 (6 bases). Sequencing used PBMCs, obtained from a glioma patient treated with radiotherapy, temozolomide or both. The CDR3, as DNA: TGTGCCAGTAATTTCGGGGGCCGGGACCTCTATGGCTACACCTTC. This codes for CASNFGGRDLYGYTF.